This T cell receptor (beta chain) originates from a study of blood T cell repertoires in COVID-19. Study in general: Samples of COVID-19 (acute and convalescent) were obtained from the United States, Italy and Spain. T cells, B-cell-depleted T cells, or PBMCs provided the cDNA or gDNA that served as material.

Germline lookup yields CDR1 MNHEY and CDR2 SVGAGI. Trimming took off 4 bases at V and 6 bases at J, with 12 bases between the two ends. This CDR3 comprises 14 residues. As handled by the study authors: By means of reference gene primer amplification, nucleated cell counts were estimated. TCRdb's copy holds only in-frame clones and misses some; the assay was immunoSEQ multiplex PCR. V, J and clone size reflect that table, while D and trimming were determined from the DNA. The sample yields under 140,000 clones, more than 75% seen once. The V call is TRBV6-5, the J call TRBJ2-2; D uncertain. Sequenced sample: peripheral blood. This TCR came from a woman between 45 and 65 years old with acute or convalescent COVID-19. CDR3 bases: TGTGCCAGCAGTTTTAGTCCCATCGCCGGGGAGCTGTTTTTT. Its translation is CASSFSPIAGELFF.